This TCR beta chain was sequenced for a study of cytomegalovirus exposure and HLA in healthy donors. Study results and caveats: Accurate HLA-A and HLA-B prediction from TCR beta sequences was reported for most subjects. V- and J-gene trimming in TCR beta was tied to a missense DCLRE1C variant by an analysis performed later. An analysis done earlier found most TCR beta V segments productive about 87% or about 30% of the time. A later look showed TCR association rates differing by HLA locus, highest for DRB1 and lowest for HLA-C.

The sample holds a few counts of this clone. Its matching antigen is unknown. Primers: 60 Vbeta forward and 13 Jbeta reverse. Profiling relied on immunoSEQ multiplex PCR, and the TCRdb table lists in-frame clones only, not all of them. The sample contains roughly 190,000 clones, roughly 10% of which appear only once. The material sequenced was PBMCs. This clonotype originated in a woman aged 25 to 39 in good health and CMV-seropositive.

This CDR3 is CASSLRRGYEQYF. DNA of the CDR3: TGTGCCAGCAGCTTAAGGCGGGGCTACGAGCAGTACTTC. The V gene is TRBV7-2, the J gene TRBJ2-7, with a tentative D call TRBD2 (6 bases). Germline loops: CDR1 SGHTA, CDR2 FQGNSA. Trimming cost V 2 bases and J 3 bases, with 8 bases left between them. The CDR3 contains 13 residues.